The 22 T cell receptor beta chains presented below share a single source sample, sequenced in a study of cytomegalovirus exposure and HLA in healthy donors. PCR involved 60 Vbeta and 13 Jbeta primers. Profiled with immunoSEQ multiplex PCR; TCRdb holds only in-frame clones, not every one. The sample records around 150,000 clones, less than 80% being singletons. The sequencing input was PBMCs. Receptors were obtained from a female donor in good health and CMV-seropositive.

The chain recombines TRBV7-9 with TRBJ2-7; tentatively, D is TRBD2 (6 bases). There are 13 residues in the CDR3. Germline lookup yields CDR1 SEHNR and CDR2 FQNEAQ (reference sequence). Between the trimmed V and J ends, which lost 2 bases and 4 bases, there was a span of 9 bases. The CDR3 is CASSLSREYEQYF. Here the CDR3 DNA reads TGTGCCAGCAGCTTATCCCGGGAGTACGAGCAGTACTTC.

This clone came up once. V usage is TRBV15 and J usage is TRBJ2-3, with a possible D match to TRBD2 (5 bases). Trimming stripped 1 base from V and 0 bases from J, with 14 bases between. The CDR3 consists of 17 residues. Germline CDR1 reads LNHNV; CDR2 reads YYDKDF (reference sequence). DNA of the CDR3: TGTGCCACCAGCAGAGTAACGGGGTTAACTAGCACAGATACGCAGTATTTT. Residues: CATSRVTGLTSTDTQYF.

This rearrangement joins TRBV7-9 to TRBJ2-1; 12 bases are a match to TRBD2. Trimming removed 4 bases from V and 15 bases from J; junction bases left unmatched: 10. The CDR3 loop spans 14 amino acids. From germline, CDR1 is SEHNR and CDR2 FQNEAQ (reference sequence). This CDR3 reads CASSSILAGGDPFF. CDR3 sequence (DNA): TGTGCCAGCAGCTCAATACTAGCGGGAGGAGATCCGTTCTTC.

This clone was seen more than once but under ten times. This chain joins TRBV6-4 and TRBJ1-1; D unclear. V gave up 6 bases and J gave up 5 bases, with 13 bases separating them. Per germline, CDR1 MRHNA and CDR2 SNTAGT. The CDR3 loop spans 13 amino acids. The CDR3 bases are TGTGCCAGCAGGGAGACGTCCCGTACTGAAGCTTTCTTT. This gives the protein CASRETSRTEAFF.

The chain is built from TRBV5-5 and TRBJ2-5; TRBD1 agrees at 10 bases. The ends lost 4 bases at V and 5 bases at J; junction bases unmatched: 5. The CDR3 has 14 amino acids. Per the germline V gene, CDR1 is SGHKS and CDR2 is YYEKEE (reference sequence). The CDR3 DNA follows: TGTGCCAGCAGCCCGACAGGGGGCGGGGAGACCCAGTACTTC. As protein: CASSPTGGGETQYF.

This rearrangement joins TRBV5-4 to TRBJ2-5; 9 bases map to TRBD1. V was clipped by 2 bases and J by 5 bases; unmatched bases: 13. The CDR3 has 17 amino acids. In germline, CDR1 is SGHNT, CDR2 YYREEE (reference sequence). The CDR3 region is CASSFSATGGGMETQYF. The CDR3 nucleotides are TGTGCCAGCAGCTTCTCCGCGACAGGGGGAGGGATGGAGACCCAGTACTTC.

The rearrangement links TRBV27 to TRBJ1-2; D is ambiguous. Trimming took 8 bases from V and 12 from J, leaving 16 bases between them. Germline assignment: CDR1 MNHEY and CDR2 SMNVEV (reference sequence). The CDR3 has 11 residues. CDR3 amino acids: CASPPRPGDTF. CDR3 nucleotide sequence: TGTGCCAGCCCGCCCCGACCCGGGGACACCTTC.

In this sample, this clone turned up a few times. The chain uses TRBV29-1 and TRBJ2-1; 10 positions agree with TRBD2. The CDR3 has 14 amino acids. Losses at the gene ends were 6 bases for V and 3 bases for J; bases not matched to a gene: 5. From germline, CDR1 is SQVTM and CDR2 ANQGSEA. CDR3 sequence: CSVPGLANYNEQFF. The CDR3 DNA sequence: TGCAGCGTACCGGGACTAGCGAACTACAATGAGCAGTTCTTC.

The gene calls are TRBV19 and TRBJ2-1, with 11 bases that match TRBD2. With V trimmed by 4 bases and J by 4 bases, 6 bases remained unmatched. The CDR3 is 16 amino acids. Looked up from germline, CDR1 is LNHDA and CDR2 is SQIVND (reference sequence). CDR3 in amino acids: CASSTRLAGNYNEQFF. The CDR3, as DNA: TGTGCCAGTAGTACGAGACTAGCGGGGAATTACAATGAGCAGTTCTTC. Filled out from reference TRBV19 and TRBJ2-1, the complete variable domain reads DGGITQSPKYLFRKEGQNVTLSCEQNLNHDAMYWYRQDPGQGLRLIYYSQIVNDFQKGDIAEGYSVSREKKESFPLTVTSAQKNPTAFYLCASSTRLAGNYNEQFFGPGTRLTVL.

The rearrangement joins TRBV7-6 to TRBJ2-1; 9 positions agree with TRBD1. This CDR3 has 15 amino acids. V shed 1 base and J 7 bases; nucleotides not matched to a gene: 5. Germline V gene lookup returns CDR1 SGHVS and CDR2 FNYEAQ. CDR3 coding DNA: TGTGCCAGCAGCTTAGGGGGAGGACAGGGGAATGAGCAGTTCTTC. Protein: CASSLGGGQGNEQFF.

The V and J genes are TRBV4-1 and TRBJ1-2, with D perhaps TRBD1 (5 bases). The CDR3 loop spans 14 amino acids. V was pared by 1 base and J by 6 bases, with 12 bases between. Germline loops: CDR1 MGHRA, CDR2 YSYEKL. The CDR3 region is CASSQVGREDGYTF. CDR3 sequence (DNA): TGCGCCAGCAGCCAAGTAGGCAGGGAGGATGGCTACACCTTC.

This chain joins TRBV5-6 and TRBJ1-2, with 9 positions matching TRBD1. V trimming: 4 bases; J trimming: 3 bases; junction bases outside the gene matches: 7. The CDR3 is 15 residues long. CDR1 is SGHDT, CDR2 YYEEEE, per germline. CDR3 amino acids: CASSVRDRVDYGYTF. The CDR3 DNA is TGTGCCAGCAGCGTCCGGGACAGGGTGGACTATGGCTACACCTTC.

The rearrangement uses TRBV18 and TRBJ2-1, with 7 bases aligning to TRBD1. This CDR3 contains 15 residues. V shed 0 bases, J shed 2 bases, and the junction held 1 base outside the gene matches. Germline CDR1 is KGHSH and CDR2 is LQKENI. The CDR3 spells CASSPPGTAYNEQFF. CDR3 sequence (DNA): TGTGCCAGCTCACCACCCGGGACAGCCTACAATGAGCAGTTCTTC.

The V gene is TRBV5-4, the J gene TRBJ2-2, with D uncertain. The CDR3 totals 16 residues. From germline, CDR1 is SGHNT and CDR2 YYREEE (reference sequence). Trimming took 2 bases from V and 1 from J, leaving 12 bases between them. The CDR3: CASSFELAGNTGELFF. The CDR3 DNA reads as TGTGCCAGCAGCTTCGAGTTGGCAGGGAACACCGGGGAGCTGTTTTTT.

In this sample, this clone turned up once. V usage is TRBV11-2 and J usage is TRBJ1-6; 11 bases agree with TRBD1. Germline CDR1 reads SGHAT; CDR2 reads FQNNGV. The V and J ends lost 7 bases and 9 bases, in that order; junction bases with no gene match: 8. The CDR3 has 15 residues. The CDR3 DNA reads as TGTGCCAGCACCAGGACAGGGGGCTTCGGTTCACCCCTCCACTTT. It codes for CASTRTGGFGSPLHF.

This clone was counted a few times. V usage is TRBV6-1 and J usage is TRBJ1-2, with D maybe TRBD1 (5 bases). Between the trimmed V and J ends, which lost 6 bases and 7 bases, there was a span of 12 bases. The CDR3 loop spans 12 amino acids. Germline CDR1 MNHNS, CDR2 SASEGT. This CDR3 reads CASSLGGGGYTF. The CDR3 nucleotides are TGTGCCAGCAGCCTCGGCGGGGGTGGCTACACCTTC.

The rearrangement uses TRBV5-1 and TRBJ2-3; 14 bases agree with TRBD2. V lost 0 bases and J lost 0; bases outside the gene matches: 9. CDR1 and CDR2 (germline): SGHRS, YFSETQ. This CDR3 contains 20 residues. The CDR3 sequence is CASSLVPGTSGGYSTDTQYF. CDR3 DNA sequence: TGCGCCAGCAGCTTGGTTCCCGGGACTAGCGGGGGTTATAGCACAGATACGCAGTATTTT.

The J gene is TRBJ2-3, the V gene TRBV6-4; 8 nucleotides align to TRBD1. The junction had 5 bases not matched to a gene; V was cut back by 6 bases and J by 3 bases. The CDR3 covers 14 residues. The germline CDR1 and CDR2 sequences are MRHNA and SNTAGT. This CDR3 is CASSTGQGTDTQYF. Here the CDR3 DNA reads TGTGCCAGCAGCACCGGACAGGGTACAGATACGCAGTATTTT.

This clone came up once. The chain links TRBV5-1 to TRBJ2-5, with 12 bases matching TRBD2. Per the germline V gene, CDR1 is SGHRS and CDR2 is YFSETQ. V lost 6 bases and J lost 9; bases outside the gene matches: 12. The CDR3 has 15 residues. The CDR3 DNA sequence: TGCGCCAGCACAGGACTAGCGGGATCCTTAGGGTCCCAGTACTTC. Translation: CASTGLAGSLGSQYF.

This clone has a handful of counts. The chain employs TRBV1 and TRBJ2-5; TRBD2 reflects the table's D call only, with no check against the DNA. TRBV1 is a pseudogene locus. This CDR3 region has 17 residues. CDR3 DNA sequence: TGCACCAGCGAGCCCCCCGGGGCTAGCGGGGGGTGGGAGACCCAGTACTTC. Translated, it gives CTSEPPGASGGWETQYF.

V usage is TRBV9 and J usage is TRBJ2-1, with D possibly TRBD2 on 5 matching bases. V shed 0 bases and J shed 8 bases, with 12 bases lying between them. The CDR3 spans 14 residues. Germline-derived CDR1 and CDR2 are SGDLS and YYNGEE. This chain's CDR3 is CASSVEAAVDEQFF. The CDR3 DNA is TGTGCCAGCAGCGTAGAAGCGGCGGTCGATGAGCAGTTCTTC.

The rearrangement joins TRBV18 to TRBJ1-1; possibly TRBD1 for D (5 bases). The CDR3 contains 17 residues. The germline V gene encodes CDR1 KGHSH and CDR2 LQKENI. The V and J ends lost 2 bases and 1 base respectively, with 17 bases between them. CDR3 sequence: CASSPAASTASNTEAFF. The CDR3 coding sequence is TGTGCCAGCTCACCAGCGGCGTCGACAGCCTCGAACACTGAAGCTTTCTTT.